The subject of this entry is one T cell receptor (beta chain). The target antigen is unknown. The data derive from a study of T cell responses to AZD1222 COVID-19 vaccine. Study-wide context: Second-dose intervals of approximately 4 or approximately 12 weeks were pooled. Study-wide results and caveats: Nearly half of spike-specific TCRs reportedly target variant regions that are unmutated in the B.1.351 and B.1.1.7 variants. With dominance at 160-218 and 743-854, vaccine-associated CD4 TCRs spanned spike. Recipients of two AZD1222 doses showed rising Spike-specific TCR breadth and depth.

Sequencing was performed with immunoSEQ multiplex PCR; in TCRdb, only in-frame clones are kept and a portion is missing. The data contain roughly 160,000 clones, 85% to 90% of them singletons. The germline V gene encodes CDR1 SGHRS and CDR2 YFSETQ. Unmatched junction bases numbered 12, after V lost 4 bases and J lost 6 bases. CDR3 length: 16 residues. The input for sequencing was peripheral blood, taken on day 0 of AZD1222 vaccination. This clonotype originated in an adult in good health. V is TRBV5-1 and J is TRBJ2-4; 8 bases line up with TRBD1. CDR3 DNA: TGCGCCAGCAGCCAAAGACAGGGGAACGGAGGAAACATTCAGTACTTC. Translating it yields CASSQRQGNGGNIQYF.